One and the same sample provided the 29 T cell receptor beta chains below, sequenced in a study of T cell responses to AZD1222 COVID-19 vaccine. Using immunoSEQ multiplex PCR, the repertoire was profiled, and TCRdb retains in-frame clones only, with some absent. The profile covers more than 85,000 clones, with 75% to 90% appearing a single time and approximately 5% taken by the ten largest. The sample was peripheral blood, taken on day 0 of AZD1222 vaccination. The receptors stem from an adult in good health.

The chain links TRBV10-3 to TRBJ1-1; D gene unclear. Germline V gene lookup returns CDR1 ENHRY and CDR2 SYGVKD. Trimming pared 8 bases from V and 6 bases from J, leaving 10 bases between. This CDR3 contains 11 residues. DNA of the CDR3: TGTGCCATCGGGGAAGGGTCTGAAGCTTTCTTT. It specifies CAIGEGSEAFF.

This clone was observed a handful of times. This chain joins TRBV15 and TRBJ2-7; D is uncertain. The germline V gene encodes CDR1 LNHNV and CDR2 YYDKDF (reference sequence). This CDR3 has 14 amino acids. V was clipped by 1 base and J by 4 bases, with 11 bases between them. The CDR3 is CATSRGLGRYEQYF. As DNA, the CDR3 is TGTGCCACCAGCAGAGGTCTAGGAAGATACGAGCAGTACTTC.

The V call is TRBV4-1, the J call TRBJ1-5; 9 bases agree with TRBD1. Germline loops: CDR1 MGHRA, CDR2 YSYEKL. J lost 4 bases, V lost 4 bases, and 8 bases had no gene match. This CDR3 has 16 residues. The CDR3 region has the DNA TGCGCCAGCAGCCCTCCCTTCGGACAGGGGAATCAGCCCCAGCATTTT. Amino acids: CASSPPFGQGNQPQHF.

The J gene is TRBJ2-2, the V gene TRBV5-8, with 12 bases that match TRBD2. The germline V gene has CDR1 SGHTS and CDR2 YDEGEE. The CDR3 is 16 residues long. V lost 3 bases to trimming and J lost 6 bases; unmatched junction nucleotides: 6. The DNA for the CDR3 is TGTGCCAGCAGCTGGACGACTAGCGGGAGCGCCGGGGAGCTGTTTTTT. Residues: CASSWTTSGSAGELFF.

The gene calls are TRBV18 and TRBJ1-4, with a possible D match to TRBD1 (6 bases). The germline V and J ends were trimmed by 2 bases and 4 bases, with 11 bases remaining between them. The CDR3 is made up of 15 amino acids. In germline, CDR1 is KGHSH, CDR2 LQKENI. The CDR3 nucleotides read TGTGCCAGCTCACCAAGAGGGGGTGATAATGAAAAACTGTTTTTT. Its protein is CASSPRGGDNEKLFF.

This clone has just one count. This sequence joins TRBV10-2 and TRBJ2-7; D not resolved. From germline, CDR1 is WSHSY and CDR2 SAAADI. This CDR3 region has 16 residues. Trimming cost V 2 bases and J 1 base, with 15 bases left between them. The CDR3 loop is CASSEPGGLDSYEQYF. CDR3 DNA sequence: TGCGCCAGCAGTGAGCCCGGCGGCTTAGATTCCTACGAGCAGTACTTC.

This clone appeared a few times. This chain joins TRBV3-1 (or the pseudogene TRBV3-2) and TRBJ2-7; maybe TRBD2 (5 bases). CDR1 is LGHDT and CDR2 is YNNKEL in the germline V gene (reference sequence). The CDR3 totals 15 residues. The V end lost 0 bases, the J end lost 2 bases, and 11 bases lay between the germline ends. CDR3 loop: CASSQDLRVPYEQYF. For the CDR3, the DNA is TGTGCCAGCAGCCAAGATTTGAGGGTGCCCTACGAGCAGTACTTC.

The chain carries TRBV5-4 and TRBJ2-5; 8 bases fit TRBD2. Per germline, CDR1 SGHNT and CDR2 YYREEE (reference sequence). V trimming: 0 bases; J trimming: 2 bases; junction bases outside the gene matches: 0. The CDR3 runs to 14 residues. CDR3 nucleotides: TGTGCCAGCAGCTTGGGCGGGGGGCAAGAGACCCAGTACTTC. Residues: CASSLGGGQETQYF.

This rearrangement joins TRBV6-4 to TRBJ1-1; D gene uncertain. This CDR3 has 13 amino acids. Trimming removed 4 bases from V and 1 base from J, with 7 bases in between. Germline CDR1 and CDR2: MRHNA and SNTAGT. CDR3 sequence: CASSVTQNTEAFF. CDR3 DNA: TGTGCCAGCAGTGTAACCCAGAACACTGAAGCTTTCTTT.

The chain combines TRBV6-5 with TRBJ2-7, with 7 bases that match TRBD2. V shed 7 bases, J shed 2 bases, and the junction held 5 bases outside the gene matches. Germline V lookup: CDR1 MNHEY, CDR2 SVGAGI. CDR3 length: 13 residues. CDR3 protein: CASKRDYAYEQYF. Written as DNA, the CDR3 is TGTGCCAGCAAGAGGGACTACGCCTACGAGCAGTACTTC.

The CDR3: CAKKGLAGGHPTNEQFF. The CDR3 DNA reads as TGTGCCAAGAAGGGACTAGCGGGGGGCCACCCCACCAATGAGCAGTTCTTC. The chain carries TRBV10-3 and TRBJ2-1; 15 bases are shared with TRBD2. The CDR3 sequence is 17 residues long. V dropped 10 bases and J dropped 6; count of bases not matched to a gene: 13. The germline gives CDR1 ENHRY, CDR2 SYGVKD.

The chain links TRBV28 to TRBJ2-2; D remains unclear. Germline CDR1 and CDR2: MDHEN and SYDVKM. The CDR3 length is 13 residues. V dropped 8 bases and J dropped 1 base, with 8 bases sitting between them. CDR3 residues: CASYGGNTGELFF. The CDR3 DNA follows: TGTGCCAGCTACGGCGGGAACACCGGGGAGCTGTTTTTT.

This clone was seen more than once but under ten times. This chain connects TRBV4-2 to TRBJ2-3, with D unclear. The CDR3 extends over 14 amino acids. Trimming stripped 4 bases from V and 6 bases from J, with 14 bases between. In germline, CDR1 is LGHNA, CDR2 YNFKEQ. In DNA, the CDR3 is TGTGCCAGCAGCCCCAACCGATATTCGGATACGCAGTATTTT. It yields the protein CASSPNRYSDTQYF.

This clone has more than one count but fewer than ten. This chain links TRBV29-1 with TRBJ2-5; 12 bases agree with TRBD2. The CDR3 totals 16 residues. The J segment lost 4 bases and the V segment lost 4 bases, leaving 10 bases of the junction unmatched. Germline values: CDR1 SQVTM, CDR2 ANQGSEA. CDR3 protein: CSVVRLAGGPGETQYF. The CDR3 region has the DNA TGCAGCGTTGTACGGCTAGCGGGAGGGCCTGGAGAGACCCAGTACTTC. Complete variable domain (other parts from reference TRBV29-1 and TRBJ2-5): SAVISQKPSRDICQRGTSLTIQCQVDSQVTMMFWYRQQPGQSLTLIATANQGSEATYESGFVIDKFPISRPNLTFSTLTVSNMSPEDSSIYLCSVVRLAGGPGETQYFGPGTRLLVL.

The chain is built from TRBV12-2 and TRBJ2-7; TRBD1 is the table's D call and was not checked against the DNA. TRBV12-2 is a pseudogene locus. The CDR3 spans 15 residues. The CDR3 sequence is CASHRTRGRVDEQYF. CDR3 nucleotides: TGTGCAAGCCATCGGACCAGGGGGCGCGTAGACGAGCAGTACTTC.

The V gene is TRBV18, the J gene TRBJ1-1; TRBD1 might be the D (5 bases). CDR1 is KGHSH, CDR2 LQKENI, per germline. The CDR3 loop spans 16 amino acids. V gave up 4 bases and J gave up 3 bases, with 18 bases separating them. Written as DNA, the CDR3 is TGTGCCAGCTCACAAGAGCGGGGGGAAGCGTACACTGAAGCTTTCTTT. Translating gives CASSQERGEAYTEAFF.

The rearrangement joins TRBV30 to TRBJ2-2; D is uncertain. This CDR3 is built from 13 residues. The V end was cut by 0 bases, the J end by 6 bases, with 8 bases between. The germline CDR1 and CDR2 sequences are GTSNPN and SVGIG (reference sequence). DNA of the CDR3: TGTGCCTGGAGTGTACCCAGATCCGGGGAGCTGTTTTTT. Its translation is CAWSVPRSGELFF.

CDR3 in amino acids: CASSLDPGPYGYTF. The CDR3 coding sequence is TGCGCCAGCAGCTTGGATCCAGGACCTTATGGCTACACCTTC. The chain recombines TRBV5-1 with TRBJ1-2; D unresolved. The CDR3 runs 14 residues. With 0 bases removed from V and 5 bases from J, the gap between germline ends came to 11 bases. Germline CDR1 reads SGHRS; CDR2 reads YFSETQ. Full variable domain (outside the CDR3, taken from reference TRBV5-1 and TRBJ1-2): KAGVTQTPRYLIKTRGQQVTLSCSPISGHRSVSWYQQTPGQGLQFLFEYFSETQRNKGNFPGRFSGRQFSNSRSEMNVSTLELGDSALYLCASSLDPGPYGYTFGSGTRLTVV.

The CDR3 DNA is TGTGCCTGGAGTAAGGAGACGCACACTGAAGCTTTCTTT. This sequence encodes CAWSKETHTEAFF. V is TRBV30 and J is TRBJ1-1; unclear D gene. V was pared by 2 bases and J by 3 bases, with 10 bases between. Germline V gene lookup returns CDR1 GTSNPN and CDR2 SVGIG (reference sequence). This CDR3 has 13 residues. The full variable domain, with the rest looked up from reference TRBV30 and TRBJ1-1, is SQTIHQWPATLVQPVGSPLSLECTVEGTSNPNLYWYRQAAGRGLQLLFYSVGIGQISSEVPQNLSASRPQDRQFILSSKKLLLSDSGFYLCAWSKETHTEAFFGQGTRLTVV.

V gene TRBV28 combines with J gene TRBJ2-3; TRBD1 aligns across 12 bases. The germline CDR1 and CDR2 sequences are MDHEN and SYDVKM. V was clipped by 4 bases and J by 4 bases; unmatched bases: 9. This CDR3 comprises 17 residues. The CDR3 nucleotides read TGTGCCAGCAGTTCCCCCGGGACAGGGGGCAGGCCAGATACGCAGTATTTT. Its translation is CASSSPGTGGRPDTQYF.

This sequence joins TRBV6-5 and TRBJ2-1, with TRBD2 matching over 9 bases. This CDR3 is 15 amino acids long. Germline trimming cut 11 bases from V and 0 bases from J; bases unmatched to any gene: 8. Looked up from germline, CDR1 is MNHEY and CDR2 is SVGAGI. The DNA of the CDR3 is TGTGCCGGCCGTCCTAGCGGGACCTCCTACAATGAGCAGTTCTTC. Its protein is CAGRPSGTSYNEQFF.

This sequence joins TRBV4-1 and TRBJ2-1, with TRBD1 matching over 10 bases. V was pared by 4 bases and J by 0 bases, with 9 bases of the junction left unmatched. CDR3 length equals 18 residues. Looked up from germline, CDR1 is MGHRA and CDR2 is YSYEKL. As DNA, the CDR3 is TGCGCCAGCAGCCGAGGGACAGGGGCTCCTAGCTCCTACAATGAGCAGTTCTTC. Protein: CASSRGTGAPSSYNEQFF.

V is TRBV6-5 and J is TRBJ2-7; no clear D. Trimming pared 4 bases from V and 3 bases from J, leaving 13 bases between. The CDR3 loop spans 14 amino acids. Germline values: CDR1 MNHEY, CDR2 SVGAGI. CDR3 nucleotides: TGTGCCAGCAGTTCCCCGGGTGCAGGCTACGAGCAGTACTTC. This translates into CASSSPGAGYEQYF.

The rearrangement links TRBV4-3 to TRBJ1-4; 7 bases are shared with TRBD1. Germline-derived CDR1 and CDR2 are LGHNA and YSLEER. CDR3 size: 14 residues. The J segment lost 8 bases and the V segment lost 3 bases, leaving 6 bases of the junction unmatched. Here the CDR3 DNA reads TGCGCCAGCAGCCAGCACAGGGGTTGGGAAAAACTGTTTTTT. Translating it yields CASSQHRGWEKLFF.

This chain links TRBV20-1 with TRBJ2-2; no definite D call. CDR1 and CDR2 from the germline V gene are DFQATT and SNEGSKA (reference sequence). The germline V and J ends were trimmed by 3 bases and 6 bases, with 5 bases remaining between them. This CDR3 is built from 11 residues. CDR3 nucleotide sequence: TGCAGTGCTAGTGGTCCCGGGGAGCTGTTTTTT. Protein sequence: CSASGPGELFF.

The chain uses TRBV5-1 and TRBJ1-6; 8 nucleotides line up with TRBD1. Germline lookup yields CDR1 SGHRS and CDR2 YFSETQ. Trimming removed 0 bases from V and 5 bases from J; junction bases left unmatched: 1. The CDR3 is made up of 15 amino acids. CDR3 sequence (DNA): TGCGCCAGCAGCTTGGCGGGACAGGATAATTCACCCCTCCACTTT. Its translation is CASSLAGQDNSPLHF. The full variable domain, its missing parts supplied by reference TRBV5-1 and TRBJ1-6, is KAGVTQTPRYLIKTRGQQVTLSCSPISGHRSVSWYQQTPGQGLQFLFEYFSETQRNKGNFPGRFSGRQFSNSRSEMNVSTLELGDSALYLCASSLAGQDNSPLHFGNGTRLTVT.

A single count supports this clone. The chain employs TRBV18 and TRBJ1-5; D remains unclear. In germline, CDR1 is KGHSH, CDR2 LQKENI. The CDR3 spans 15 residues. V gave up 4 bases and J gave up 3 bases, with 13 bases separating them. The CDR3 loop reads CASSLTDGINQPQHF. The CDR3 region has the DNA TGTGCCAGCTCACTTACTGACGGGATCAATCAGCCCCAGCATTTT.

V usage is TRBV29-1 and J usage is TRBJ1-2; 8 nucleotides agree with TRBD1. CDR1 and CDR2 from the germline V gene are SQVTM and ANQGSEA. The CDR3 is made up of 13 amino acids. Trimming removed 5 bases from V and 5 bases from J; junction bases left unmatched: 7. Here the CDR3 reads CSVLANRGYGYTF. CDR3 sequence (DNA): TGCAGCGTTCTCGCGAACAGGGGGTATGGCTACACCTTC.

This chain joins TRBV6-5 and TRBJ2-3; perhaps TRBD1 as D (5 bases). The CDR3 length is 12 residues. V was trimmed by 6 bases and J by 5 bases, leaving 9 bases between them. The V gene's germline CDR1 is MNHEY and CDR2 SVGAGI. The CDR3 region is CASRGVGDTQYF. The CDR3 nucleotides read TGTGCCAGCAGAGGGGTTGGAGATACGCAGTATTTT.